The rows below give T cell receptor beta chains drawn from one sample of a study of blood T cell repertoires in COVID-19. Assay used: immunoSEQ multiplex PCR; TCRdb lists only in-frame clones, some missing. This table holds under 200,000 clones, 84% found once. The sample taken for sequencing was peripheral blood. The source is a human donor with acute or convalescent COVID-19. The donor label of this sample is uncertain. Each CDR3 is given with its conserved first and last residue. D genes are given only for firm matches. Size tells how often a clone was seen (once, few, many) or the class of an expanded clone, and some rows leave it out.

abundance	v_gene	j_gene	d_gene	len	CDR3nt	CDR3aa
NA	TRBV18	TRBJ1-1	NA	12	TGTGCCAGCTCACGGAGCAGCGCTGAAGCTTTCTTT	CASSRSSAEAFF
few	TRBV7-9	TRBJ2-7	NA	13	TGTGCCAGCAGCTTGGACAGCTCGGGCGAGCAGTACTTC	CASSLDSSGEQYF
NA	TRBV14	TRBJ1-2	NA	15	TGTGCCAGCAGCCAAGATCTGCAGGGACTTCATGGCTACACCTTC	CASSQDLQGLHGYTF
few	TRBV19	TRBJ1-1	NA	14	TGTGCCAGTAGTATGTGGGACACAAACACTGAAGCTTTCTTT	CASSMWDTNTEAFF
NA	TRBV5-1	TRBJ1-2	TRBD1	15	TGCGCCAGCAGCTTGGAAGGACAGGGGGCTTATGGCTACACCTTC	CASSLEGQGAYGYTF
NA	TRBV3-1/TRBV3-2	TRBJ1-4	TRBD1	16	TGTGCCAGCAGCCAAGACCCGACAGGGGCTAATGAAAAACTGTTTTTT	CASSQDPTGANEKLFF
NA	TRBV6-5	TRBJ2-7	NA	13	TGTGCCAGCAACTCAAAGGCCCGGAGCGAGCAGTACTTC	CASNSKARSEQYF
once	TRBV11-2	TRBJ2-7	NA	12	TGTGCCAGCAGCTCTACTAGTCTCGAGCAGTACTTC	CASSSTSLEQYF
once	TRBV28	TRBJ1-2	NA	14	TGTGCCAGCAGTGGAGGAGGACGTAACTATGGCTACACCTTC	CASSGGGRNYGYTF
NA	TRBV2	TRBJ2-1	NA	11	TGTGCCAGAAAACTGGACAATGAGCAGTTCTTC	CARKLDNEQFF
NA	TRBV10-2	TRBJ1-5	TRBD1	15	TGCGCCAGCAGGAAGGCGGGACAGGGTTATCAGCCCCAGCATTTT	CASRKAGQGYQPQHF
NA	TRBV4-2	TRBJ2-3	TRBD2	16	TGTGCCAGCAGCCAAGATCAGGGACTACACCAAGATACGCAGTATTTT	CASSQDQGLHQDTQYF
NA	TRBV29-1	TRBJ2-1	NA	12	TGCAGCGCCGCAAGGCGGGACAATGAGCAGTTCTTC	CSAARRDNEQFF
NA	TRBV3-1/TRBV3-2	TRBJ2-3	NA	15	TGTGCCAGCAGCCAAGATAAGCCAGGCCCAGATACGCAGTATTTT	CASSQDKPGPDTQYF
NA	TRBV11-2	TRBJ1-1	TRBD1	15	TGTGCCAGCAGCTCGACGTACAGGGGCAACACTGAAGCTTTCTTT	CASSSTYRGNTEAFF
NA	TRBV7-9	TRBJ2-1	TRBD2	16	TGTGCCAGCAGCCCGAGTTTAGGACTAGCGGGAGAAGAGCAGTTCTTC	CASSPSLGLAGEEQFF
NA	TRBV5-1	TRBJ2-5	NA	15	TGCGCCAGCAGCGGGGGCGGGGGTTTCCAAGAGACCCAGTACTTC	CASSGGGGFQETQYF
NA	TRBV2	TRBJ2-2	TRBD1	14	TGTGCCAGCAGTGACAGGGGGTGGACCGGGGAGCTGTTTTTT	CASSDRGWTGELFF
once	TRBV4-1	TRBJ1-4	NA	16	TGCGCCAGCAGCCAAGAATCGGCCGGGACTAATGAAAAACTGTTTTTT	CASSQESAGTNEKLFF
NA	TRBV19	TRBJ2-7	TRBD2	13	TGTGCCAGTAGTATTGTAGCGGGCTACGAGCAGTACTTC	CASSIVAGYEQYF